The 14 T cell receptor beta chains presented below share a single source sample, sequenced in a study of PD-1 blockade in mismatch repair-deficient tumors (dated by TCRdb to the late 2010s). Preparation of the library involved the immunoSEQ multiplex PCR assay. TCRdb took over this immuneACCESS table, retaining in-frame rearrangements with V and J assigned. Such tables are incomplete; in checked studies, under half of the missing clones stem from an unresolved V gene, and the remainder is unexplained. This sample gives some 26,000 clones in total; 83% of them show up just once. The ten largest clonotypes hold about 19% of the sample. The time point label on this specimen signifies: peripheral blood 12 weeks after first pembrolizumab dose. The material sequenced was peripheral blood, taken 12 weeks after starting pembrolizumab. All receptors derive from an adult with mismatch repair-deficient cancer.

This clone was seen only a few times. V gene TRBV6-5 combines with J gene TRBJ2-2; D is ambiguous. This CDR3 comprises 13 residues. Germline V CDR1 and CDR2: MNHEY, SVGAGI. Trimming pared 5 bases from V and 6 bases from J, leaving 10 bases between. CDR3 amino acids: CASSAFKPGELFF. DNA for the CDR3: TGTGCCAGCAGTGCCTTTAAACCCGGGGAGCTGTTTTTT.

CDR3 region: CASRSGLGDTQYF. CDR3 nucleotides: TGTGCCAGCAGATCAGGGTTGGGGGATACGCAGTATTTT. V gene TRBV7-9 combines with J gene TRBJ2-3, with D maybe TRBD1 (5 bases). The CDR3 extends over 13 amino acids. Germline V gene lookup returns CDR1 SEHNR and CDR2 FQNEAQ (reference sequence). Trimming left V 6 bases short and J 6 bases short, with 13 bases between.

V usage is TRBV4-1 and J usage is TRBJ2-1; 9 bases are shared with TRBD1. Trimming removed 3 bases from V and 5 bases from J; junction bases left unmatched: 8. The CDR3 runs 16 residues. Germline assignment: CDR1 MGHRA and CDR2 YSYEKL. For the CDR3, the DNA is TGCGCCAGCAGCCATTGGTGGGACAGGGAGAACAATGAGCAGTTCTTC. Its protein is CASSHWWDRENNEQFF.

This clone was picked up one time. V gene TRBV4-3 combines with J gene TRBJ2-1, with D hard to call. This CDR3 has 16 amino acids. The germline gives CDR1 LGHNA, CDR2 YSLEER. Trimming pared 0 bases from V and 4 bases from J, leaving 13 bases between. CDR3 bases: TGCGCCAGCAGCCAAGATGCCGTCGACGAGTACAATGAGCAGTTCTTC. The encoded protein is CASSQDAVDEYNEQFF.

The chain uses TRBV9 and TRBJ2-2, with a weak D call TRBD2 (6 bases). Germline V gives CDR1 SGDLS, CDR2 YYNGEE. The ends were cut back, 2 bases at V and 5 bases at J, with 7 bases in the middle. The CDR3 has 13 amino acids. CDR3: CASSVGGTGELFF. In nucleotides, the CDR3 is TGTGCCAGCAGCGTTGGGGGGACCGGGGAGCTGTTTTTT. Based on the CDR3 plus reference TRBV9 and TRBJ2-2, the full variable domain is DSGVTQTPKHLITATGQRVTLRCSPRSGDLSVYWYQQSLDQGLQFLIQYYNGEERAKGNILERFSAQQFPDLHSELNLSSLELGDSALYFCASSVGGTGELFFGEGSRLTVL.

In DNA form, the CDR3 reads TGTGCCAGCAGTGTTGCCGAGACCTACAATGAGCAGTTCTTC. Translated, it gives CASSVAETYNEQFF. The gene calls are TRBV2 and TRBJ2-1; no definite D call. The CDR3 contains 14 residues. The germline V gene encodes CDR1 SNHLY and CDR2 FYNNEI. V lost 4 bases to trimming and J lost 2 bases, with 9 bases between them.

V usage is TRBV10-1 and J usage is TRBJ2-1, with 10 nucleotides matching TRBD1. The CDR3 loop spans 18 amino acids. Germline trimming cut 6 bases from V and 4 bases from J; bases unmatched to any gene: 15. Looked up from germline, CDR1 is WNHNN and CDR2 is SYGVQD (reference sequence). CDR3 in DNA: TGCGCCAGCAGCTCGTCCCGGGACAGGGGCCGGAGATACAATGAGCAGTTCTTC. It codes for CASSSSRDRGRRYNEQFF.

The table lists this clone with a count of one. The rearrangement joins TRBV6-5 to TRBJ1-2; D gene uncertain. Trimming left V 6 bases short and J 5 bases short, with 13 bases between. Germline loops: CDR1 MNHEY, CDR2 SVGAGI. The CDR3 spans 13 residues. The DNA for the CDR3 is TGTGCCAGCAGAGAGACGGAATTATATGGCTACACCTTC. It yields the protein CASRETELYGYTF.

This clone was observed a few times. The rearrangement joins TRBV4-1 to TRBJ2-5, with TRBD1 matching over 8 bases. This CDR3 region has 16 residues. J was trimmed by 3 bases and V by 4 bases; bases with no gene match: 10. The V gene's germline CDR1 is MGHRA and CDR2 YSYEKL. The CDR3 loop is CASSRWTGKEEETQYF. As DNA, the CDR3 is TGCGCCAGCAGCCGCTGGACAGGGAAGGAGGAAGAGACCCAGTACTTC.

This clone was seen more than once but under ten times. V gene TRBV7-6 combines with J gene TRBJ2-7; TRBD1 might be the D (5 bases). The V gene lost 5 bases and the J gene lost 0 bases, with 11 bases spanning the gap. Germline V gene lookup returns CDR1 SGHVS and CDR2 FNYEAQ. The CDR3 runs to 14 residues. CDR3: CASSHSGFSYEQYF. DNA for the CDR3: TGTGCCAGCAGCCACTCAGGGTTCTCCTACGAGCAGTACTTC. Complete variable domain (other parts from reference TRBV7-6 and TRBJ2-7): GAGVSQSPRYKVTKRGQDVALRCDPISGHVSLYWYRQALGQGPEFLTYFNYEAQQDKSGLPNDRFSAERPEGSISTLTIQRTEQRDSAMYRCASSHSGFSYEQYFGPGTRLTVT.

The genes are TRBV30 and TRBJ2-7; either TRBD1 or TRBD2 may fit D (5 bases each). From germline, CDR1 is GTSNPN and CDR2 SVGIG (reference sequence). Trimming removed 0 bases at V and 2 bases at J, with 5 bases between. The CDR3 runs 12 residues. CDR3: CAWSVGPYEQYF. The CDR3 DNA reads TGTGCCTGGAGTGTGGGACCCTACGAGCAGTACTTC.

The CDR3 coding sequence is TGCGCCAGCAGCCATCTAACGGTGGGTGGGGGGTCCAAAAACATTCAGTACTTC. This translates into CASSHLTVGGGSKNIQYF. This chain joins TRBV4-1 and TRBJ2-4; weak D call: TRBD2 (6 bases). Per germline, CDR1 MGHRA and CDR2 YSYEKL. Trimming removed 3 bases at V and 2 bases at J, with 20 bases between. This CDR3 has 18 residues.

This sequence joins TRBV6-9 and TRBJ2-1; D possibly corresponds to TRBD2 (12 bases). The V gene lost 3 bases and the J gene lost 3 bases, with 24 bases spanning the gap. CDR1 and CDR2 from the germline V gene are MNHGY and SVAAGI. The CDR3 has 19 residues. CDR3 nucleotides: TGTGCCAGCAGTTACCCCGGGACAGGGGGACTAGCGGGCTACAATGAGCAGTTCTTC. Protein sequence: CASSYPGTGGLAGYNEQFF.

This clone was picked up one time. V usage is TRBV7-9 and J usage is TRBJ2-1; 7 nucleotides match TRBD2. This CDR3 is 14 amino acids long. The germline gives CDR1 SEHNR, CDR2 FQNEAQ (reference sequence). Unmatched junction bases numbered 14, after V lost 10 bases and J lost 8 bases. The CDR3 loop is CATRSGVDVYEQFF. The CDR3 bases are TGTGCCACCCGGAGCGGGGTCGACGTATATGAGCAGTTCTTC.